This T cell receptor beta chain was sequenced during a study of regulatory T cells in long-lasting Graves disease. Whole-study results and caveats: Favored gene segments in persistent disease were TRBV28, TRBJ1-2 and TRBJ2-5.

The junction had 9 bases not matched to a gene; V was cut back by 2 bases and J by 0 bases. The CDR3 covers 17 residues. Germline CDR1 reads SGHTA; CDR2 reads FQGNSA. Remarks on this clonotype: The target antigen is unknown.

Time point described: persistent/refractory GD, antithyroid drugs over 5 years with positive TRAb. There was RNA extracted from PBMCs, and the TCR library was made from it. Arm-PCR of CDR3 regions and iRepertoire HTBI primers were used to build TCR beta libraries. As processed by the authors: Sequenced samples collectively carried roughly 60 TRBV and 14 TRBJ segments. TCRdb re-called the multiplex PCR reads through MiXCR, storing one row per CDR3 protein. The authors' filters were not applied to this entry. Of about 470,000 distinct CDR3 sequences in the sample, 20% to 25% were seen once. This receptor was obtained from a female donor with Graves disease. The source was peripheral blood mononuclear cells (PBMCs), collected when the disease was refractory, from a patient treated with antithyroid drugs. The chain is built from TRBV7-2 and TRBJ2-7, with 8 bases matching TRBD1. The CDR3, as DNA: TGTGCCAGCAGCTTAAGACCAGGGACAGGTAGCTCCTACGAGCAGTACTTC. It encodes CASSLRPGTGSSYEQYF. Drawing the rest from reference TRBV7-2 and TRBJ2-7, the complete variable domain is GAGVSQSPSNKVTEKGKDVELRCDPISGHTALYWYRQSLGQGLEFLIYFQGNSAPDKSGLPSDRFSAERTGGSVSTLTIQRTQQEDSAVYLCASSLRPGTGSSYEQYFGPGTRLTVT.